These 21 T cell receptor beta chains came from one sample sequenced in a study of blood T cell repertoires in COVID-19 (dated by TCRdb to 2020 to 2021). Receptor amplification or capture employed the immunoSEQ multiplex PCR assay. The clones in this table, taken by TCRdb from immuneACCESS, are in-frame only. Not every clone is retained; where verified, under half of the shortfall comes from an unresolved V gene, and the cause of the rest is unknown. Present in this sample are about 380,000 clones, 85% of which were seen just once. The ten largest account for 3.5% to 4% of the sample. Sequenced material: peripheral blood. The receptors shown here come from a woman between 18 and 30 years old with acute or convalescent COVID-19.

In DNA form, the CDR3 reads TGTGCCAGCAGCGTTAGCGGGGACCCGGATGGAGATACGCAGTATTTT. Its translation: CASSVSGDPDGDTQYF. The chain uses TRBV9 and TRBJ2-3, with TRBD2 matching over 8 bases. This CDR3 is 16 amino acids long. Germline V CDR1 and CDR2: SGDLS, YYNGEE. Unmatched junction bases numbered 10, after V lost 2 bases and J lost 5 bases.

This clone was found a few times. This chain uses TRBV5-1 with TRBJ2-2; weak D call: TRBD1 (7 bases). The CDR3 consists of 15 residues. V gave up 4 bases and J gave up 4 bases, with 14 bases separating them. The germline CDR1 and CDR2 sequences are SGHRS and YFSETQ. The CDR3 DNA follows: TGCGCCAGCAGCGGGGACCAGGGGGGCACCGGGGAGCTGTTTTTT. Its protein product is CASSGDQGGTGELFF.

As concerns this clone: The junction does not match germline at one end; this may be a read error. The V gene is TRBV11-2, the J gene TRBJ2-7; D may be TRBD1 (6 bases). The germline V gene encodes CDR1 SGHAT and CDR2 FQNNGV. CDR3 size: 16 residues. Here the CDR3 DNA reads TGTGCCAGCAGCCTAGATACCGGGACACTTACCTACGAGCAGTACTTC. Its protein product is CASSLDTGTLTYEQYF.

The count of this clone is one. The V call is TRBV7-3, the J call TRBJ2-3; 13 positions agree with TRBD2. V lost 6 bases, J lost 7 bases, and 10 bases stayed unmatched. Germline CDR1 and CDR2: SGHTA and FQGTGA. This CDR3 spans 16 amino acids. This CDR3 is CASSTPLAGGPNTQYF. The CDR3 DNA follows: TGTGCCAGCAGTACGCCACTAGCGGGAGGGCCAAATACGCAGTATTTT.

About this clone itself: At the DNA level, this CDR3 is encoded by other sequences in the same sample as well. The J gene is TRBJ2-7, the V gene TRBV2; tentative D call: TRBD2 (5 bases). This CDR3 region has 13 residues. Trimming shortened V by 7 bases and J by 1 base, and 11 bases separated the two germline ends. CDR1 is SNHLY, CDR2 FYNNEI, per germline. CDR3: CASTEGSSYEQYF. The CDR3 coding sequence is TGTGCCAGCACCGAGGGCAGTTCCTACGAGCAGTACTTC.

The chain combines TRBV5-1 with TRBJ2-5, with 12 bases that match TRBD2. The CDR3 extends over 15 amino acids. Germline-derived CDR1 and CDR2 are SGHRS and YFSETQ. J gave up 13 bases and V 0 bases, and 10 bases lay outside the gene matches. The CDR3 DNA follows: TGCGCCAGCAGCTTGGAGGCTAGCGGGAGGGCCCCCCCGTACTTC. The encoded protein is CASSLEASGRAPPYF.

The chain uses TRBV18 and TRBJ1-6; 8 bases map to TRBD1. Germline loops: CDR1 KGHSH, CDR2 LQKENI. V gave up 5 bases and J gave up 9 bases; unmatched junction bases: 6. This CDR3 comprises 14 residues. CDR3 sequence reads: CASSVDRAGSPLHF. CDR3 in DNA: TGTGCCAGCTCAGTGGACAGGGCCGGTTCACCCCTCCACTTT.

This chain links TRBV19 with TRBJ1-1; D gene unclear. Germline V gene lookup returns CDR1 LNHDA and CDR2 SQIVND (reference sequence). The V and J ends lost 5 bases and 6 bases respectively, with 13 bases between them. CDR3 length: 13 amino acids. The CDR3 is CASSLRVNPEAFF. CDR3 nucleotide sequence: TGTGCCAGTAGTCTTCGAGTTAATCCTGAAGCTTTCTTT. Supplemented by reference TRBV19 and TRBJ1-1, the full variable domain reads DGGITQSPKYLFRKEGQNVTLSCEQNLNHDAMYWYRQDPGQGLRLIYYSQIVNDFQKGDIAEGYSVSREKKESFPLTVTSAQKNPTAFYLCASSLRVNPEAFFGQGTRLTVV.

The chain couples TRBV24-1 to TRBJ2-1, with D maybe TRBD1 (6 bases). The length of the CDR3 is 15 residues. The germline V gene encodes CDR1 KGHDR and CDR2 SFDVKD. V lost 0 bases and J 9 bases, leaving 14 bases between the germline ends. CDR3 sequence reads: CATSDLTGRGGEQFF. As DNA, the CDR3 is TGTGCCACCAGTGATTTGACCGGAAGAGGGGGTGAGCAGTTCTTC.

V is TRBV9 and J is TRBJ1-4, with D hard to call. The CDR3 runs 15 residues. The V gene's germline CDR1 is SGDLS and CDR2 YYNGEE. V was shortened by 4 bases and J by 8 bases, with 18 bases between the two germline ends. The CDR3 is CASSLRRGYGEKLFF. The CDR3 coding sequence is TGTGCCAGCAGCCTAAGAAGAGGGTACGGGGAAAAACTGTTTTTT. The entire variable domain, with the rest obtained from reference TRBV9 and TRBJ1-4, is as follows: DSGVTQTPKHLITATGQRVTLRCSPRSGDLSVYWYQQSLDQGLQFLIQYYNGEERAKGNILERFSAQQFPDLHSELNLSSLELGDSALYFCASSLRRGYGEKLFFGSGTQLSVL.

CDR3 loop: CASSLPGHRSNQPQHF. The CDR3 DNA reads TGTGCCAGCAGCTTACCGGGACACCGTAGCAATCAGCCCCAGCATTTT. The chain combines TRBV11-1 with TRBJ1-5; weak D call: TRBD1 (6 bases). The CDR3 is 16 amino acids. V lost 2 bases, J lost 0 bases, and 11 bases lay in between. Germline V gene lookup returns CDR1 SGHAT and CDR2 FQDESV (reference sequence).

The table lists this clone with many counts. The V gene is TRBV5-1, the J gene TRBJ1-2; 12 positions match TRBD1. The V and J ends lost 4 bases and 8 bases, in that order; junction bases with no gene match: 6. The CDR3 is 14 amino acids. The germline gives CDR1 SGHRS, CDR2 YFSETQ. The CDR3 is CASSPRDRGHGYTF. CDR3 DNA sequence: TGCGCCAGCAGCCCCCGGGACAGGGGGCACGGCTACACCTTC.

The J gene is TRBJ1-1, the V gene TRBV7-2; no clear D. V lost 3 bases, J lost 1 base, and 6 bases lay in between. The CDR3 loop spans 13 amino acids. Per the germline V gene, CDR1 is SGHTA and CDR2 is FQGNSA. The CDR3 spells CASSLRWNTEAFF. The CDR3 coding sequence is TGTGCCAGCAGCTTGAGATGGAACACTGAAGCTTTCTTT.

The chain uses TRBV4-1 and TRBJ1-6; D perhaps matches TRBD1 (6 bases). The CDR3 sequence is 16 residues long. Germline values: CDR1 MGHRA, CDR2 YSYEKL. V lost 0 bases and J 7 bases, leaving 13 bases between the germline ends. CDR3 in DNA: TGCGCCAGCAGCCAAGATCCCGACAGGTTGAATTCACCCCTCCACTTT. This sequence encodes CASSQDPDRLNSPLHF.

This clone was seen repeatedly, ten times or more. This rearrangement joins TRBV6-4 to TRBJ2-6; D unresolved. This CDR3 region has 18 residues. The V gene lost 3 bases and the J gene lost 0 bases, with 15 bases spanning the gap. Germline V gene sequence: CDR1 MRHNA, CDR2 SNTAGT. Here the CDR3 DNA reads TGTGCCAGCAGTGAAGAGGTGGCATCAAGCTCTGGGGCCAACGTCCTGACTTTC. Residues: CASSEEVASSSGANVLTF.

The rearrangement uses TRBV28 and TRBJ2-2, with TRBD1 matching 7 bases. Germline V gives CDR1 MDHEN, CDR2 SYDVKM. The CDR3 length is 18 residues. With V trimmed by 5 bases and J by 6 bases, 18 bases remained unmatched. The DNA of the CDR3 is TGTGCCAGCAGTCTTCCCGGACAGGCTCGCACCCACGCCGGGGAGCTGTTTTTT. Translating gives CASSLPGQARTHAGELFF.

The chain uses TRBV27 and TRBJ2-7; TRBD1 matches at 10 bases. The CDR3 is made up of 12 amino acids. CDR1 is MNHEY and CDR2 is SMNVEV in the germline V gene (reference sequence). V shed 10 bases, J shed 6 bases, and the junction held 6 bases outside the gene matches. In DNA, the CDR3 is TGTGCCACCGCGACAGGGGGCAGCGAGCAGTACTTC. The encoded protein is CATATGGSEQYF.

This clone occurred once. The V call is TRBV6-5, the J call TRBJ1-2; TRBD1 matches 8 bases. The V gene end was trimmed by 2 bases and the J gene end by 7 bases; junction bases not matched to a gene: 9. Germline values: CDR1 MNHEY, CDR2 SVGAGI. This CDR3 is 15 amino acids long. DNA of the CDR3: TGTGCCAGCAGTTACCTAGCATCCGACAGGGGTGGCTACACCTTC. This encodes CASSYLASDRGGYTF.

This sequence joins TRBV6-6 and TRBJ2-7; 9 bases map to TRBD1. Trimming removed 2 bases from V and 3 bases from J; junction bases left unmatched: 5. From germline, CDR1 is MNHNY and CDR2 SVGAGI (reference sequence). The CDR3 is 15 residues long. The CDR3 loop reads CASSYHPGQGYEQYF. In DNA form, the CDR3 reads TGTGCCAGCAGTTACCATCCGGGACAGGGCTACGAGCAGTACTTC.

The genes are TRBV4-1 and TRBJ2-7; D may be TRBD1 (5 bases). Germline V gene lookup returns CDR1 MGHRA and CDR2 YSYEKL. This CDR3 is built from 15 residues. With 0 bases removed from V and 3 bases from J, the gap between germline ends came to 12 bases. The chain's CDR3 is CASSQEGEIIYEQYF. Here the CDR3 DNA reads TGCGCCAGCAGCCAAGAAGGGGAAATCATCTACGAGCAGTACTTC.

V is TRBV12-3 or TRBV12-4 and J is TRBJ2-3; D is unclear. CDR3 length equals 13 residues. V was pared by 6 bases and J by 1 base, with 8 bases between. Here the CDR3 reads CASSFPRTDTQYF. The CDR3 DNA reads as TGTGCCAGCAGCTTCCCCCGCACAGATACGCAGTATTTT.